The next 16 T cell receptor beta chains were all read from a single sample in a study of persistence of HIV-infected CD4 T cells. Sequencing used immunoSEQ version 4 in survey mode. Only in-frame clones appear in the TCRdb table, and some are missing; sequencing was by immunoSEQ multiplex PCR. The sample shows under 20,000 clones, roughly 60% of them seen only once. An overlapping HIV-1 Gag peptide pool stimulated these cells at about 0.9 ug/peptide/mL. CD4+ T cells upregulating both CD40 ligand and CD69 were sorted as responding cells. For these receptors, no antigen is known. The sequencing here drew on CD4+ T cells sorted from PBMCs after approximately 19-hour stimulation, taken from a patient who received antiretroviral therapy. These receptors originate from an adult woman with HIV who was CMV-seropositive.

The V and J genes are TRBV6-6 and TRBJ2-7; D is perhaps TRBD1 or TRBD2 (5 bases each). The germline V gene has CDR1 MNHNY and CDR2 SVGAGI (reference sequence). V lost 6 bases and J lost 1, with 13 bases in between. This CDR3 is built from 14 residues. The CDR3, as DNA: TGTGCCAGCAGGCCGGGACGCCGATCCTACGAGCAGTACGTC. This encodes CASRPGRRSYEQYV.

By sample share, this clone is medium-sized. The rearrangement links TRBV7-3 to TRBJ1-6, with D possibly TRBD1 on 5 matching bases. The CDR3 length is 14 residues. With 2 bases removed from V and 7 bases from J, the gap between germline ends came to 9 bases. Germline V CDR1 and CDR2: SGHTA, FQGTGA. The CDR3 DNA reads TGTGCCAGCAGCTTAGGCAGGGAAAATTCACCCCTCCACTTT. This gives the protein CASSLGRENSPLHF.

V gene TRBV5-1 combines with J gene TRBJ2-3; 9 positions match TRBD2. The CDR3 runs to 15 residues. Germline V lookup: CDR1 SGHRS, CDR2 YFSETQ. V was pared by 4 bases and J by 4 bases, with 7 bases of the junction left unmatched. The CDR3 is CASSPGTSLPDTQYF. The CDR3 bases are TGCGCCAGCAGCCCAGGGACTAGCCTTCCAGATACGCAGTATTTT.

The chain combines TRBV6-6 with TRBJ1-1; TRBD1 agrees at 7 bases. The junction had 8 bases not matched to a gene; V was cut back by 6 bases and J by 7 bases. Looked up from germline, CDR1 is MNHNY and CDR2 is SVGAGI (reference sequence). The CDR3 covers 13 residues. CDR3 sequence (DNA): TGTGCCAGCAGACAACAGGGGAACGGTGAAGCTTTCTTT. Translating gives CASRQQGNGEAFF.

The CDR3: CASSLGGAGDYTQYF. CDR3 DNA: TGCGCCAGCAGCTTGGGCGGGGCCGGCGATTATACGCAGTATTTT. The J gene is TRBJ2-3, the V gene TRBV5-1; possibly TRBD2 for D (6 bases). CDR3 length equals 15 residues. Germline loops: CDR1 SGHRS, CDR2 YFSETQ. The V and J ends lost 0 bases and 7 bases respectively, with 15 bases between them.

This clone came up a few times. The chain recombines TRBV6-5 with TRBJ1-2; D gene ambiguous. Trimming removed 0 bases from V and 7 bases from J, with 12 bases in between. This CDR3 has 14 residues. Germline V CDR1 and CDR2: MNHEY, SVGAGI. The CDR3 region is CASSYSKGIAGYTF. As DNA, the CDR3 is TGTGCCAGCAGTTACTCGAAAGGAATCGCTGGCTACACCTTC.

The J gene is TRBJ1-1, the V gene TRBV6-6; D gene uncertain. This CDR3 is 12 amino acids long. CDR1 is MNHNY, CDR2 SVGAGI, per germline (reference sequence). With 6 bases removed from V and 11 bases from J, the gap between germline ends came to 16 bases. Written as DNA, the CDR3 is TGTGCCAGCAGCCTTCCAAGGGAGGAGGCTTTCTTT. Its protein is CASSLPREEAFF.

The chain combines TRBV6-4 with TRBJ2-7; D is undetermined. CDR3 length: 13 residues. Trimming took off 4 bases at V and 0 bases at J, with 7 bases between the two ends. The V gene's germline CDR1 is MRHNA and CDR2 SNTAGT. CDR3 nucleotide sequence: TGTGCCAGCAGTGGCAGGAGCTCCTACGAGCAGTACGTC. Its protein is CASSGRSSYEQYV.

As regards this clone: The same CDR3 arises from other DNA sequences in this sample as well. The chain has TRBV7-3 and TRBJ2-1; TRBD2 agrees at 11 bases. Germline CDR1 reads SGHTA; CDR2 reads FQGTGA. The V segment lost 3 bases and the J segment 6 bases; nucleotides outside the gene matches: 1. The CDR3 spans 14 residues. CDR3 in DNA: TGTGCCAGCAGCTTTAGCGGGGGGGGCAATGAGCAGTTCTTC. It translates to CASSFSGGGNEQFF.

This chain joins TRBV2 and TRBJ1-5; tentative D call: TRBD1 (6 bases). Trimming took off 7 bases at V and 5 bases at J, with 12 bases between the two ends. The CDR3 spans 13 residues. Germline V lookup: CDR1 SNHLY, CDR2 FYNNEI. The CDR3 region is CASTGGWDQPQHF. CDR3 DNA: TGTGCCAGCACGGGGGGCTGGGATCAGCCCCAGCATTTT.

This clone turned up a few times. This rearrangement joins TRBV4-2 to TRBJ2-1; possibly TRBD1 for D (5 bases). The V gene lost 2 bases and the J gene lost 3 bases, with 11 bases spanning the gap. CDR1 and CDR2 from the germline V gene are LGHNA and YNFKEQ. CDR3 length equals 15 residues. CDR3 coding DNA: TGTGCCAGCAGCCAAAAAATGGACAACTACAATGAGCAGTTCTTC. Its protein product is CASSQKMDNYNEQFF.

The V call is TRBV19, the J call TRBJ2-2; D may be TRBD1 (6 bases). CDR1 is LNHDA, CDR2 SQIVND, per germline (reference sequence). The CDR3 covers 15 residues. V was cut by 10 bases and J by 0 bases, with 15 bases left in between. CDR3 nucleotide sequence: TGTGCCACCCGTCAGGGGCCAACGAACACCGGGGAGCTGTTTTTT. It translates to CATRQGPTNTGELFF. The whole variable domain, remainder taken from reference TRBV19 and TRBJ2-2, is DGGITQSPKYLFRKEGQNVTLSCEQNLNHDAMYWYRQDPGQGLRLIYYSQIVNDFQKGDIAEGYSVSREKKESFPLTVTSAQKNPTAFYLCATRQGPTNTGELFFGEGSRLTVL.

This chain connects TRBV10-3 to TRBJ1-2; 8 nucleotides align to TRBD1. This CDR3 is built from 15 residues. Germline loops: CDR1 ENHRY, CDR2 SYGVKD. The V and J ends lost 8 bases and 2 bases, in that order; junction bases with no gene match: 10. The CDR3 loop reads CAIPRGAGGNYGYTF. The CDR3 DNA reads TGTGCCATCCCTAGGGGGGCAGGGGGCAACTATGGCTACACCTTC.

CDR3 DNA: TGTGCCAGCAGACCGACTCCAGGGGGAAGTCAAGCTTTCTTT. Amino acid sequence: CASRPTPGGSQAFF. The gene calls are TRBV6-5 and TRBJ1-1; 7 bases map to TRBD1. Germline-derived CDR1 and CDR2 are MNHEY and SVGAGI. Trimming cost V 6 bases and J 9 bases; bases outside gene matches: 13. CDR3 length: 14 amino acids.

This clone was counted only a few times. The chain links TRBV29-1 to TRBJ2-7; perhaps TRBD2 as D (6 bases). V was cut by 3 bases and J by 7 bases, with 13 bases left in between. CDR3 length: 12 residues. Germline lookup yields CDR1 SQVTM and CDR2 ANQGSEA. The CDR3 nucleotides are TGCAGCGTTGAGGAGGGGTCGAGGGAGCAGTACTTC. Translation gives CSVEEGSREQYF.

The gene calls are TRBV6-5 and TRBJ2-1; 11 positions match TRBD1. The CDR3 runs to 16 residues. Germline CDR1 is MNHEY and CDR2 is SVGAGI. V trimming: 2 bases; J trimming: 7 bases; junction bases outside the gene matches: 7. The CDR3 is CASSYPGQGATNEQFF. The CDR3 coding sequence is TGTGCCAGCAGTTACCCTGGACAGGGGGCAACTAATGAGCAGTTCTTC.